The present TCR beta chain was sequenced within a study of control samples from healthy donors and cancer patients. The method was immunoSEQ multiplex PCR; TCRdb's version includes in-frame clones alone and lacks a portion of them. The sample records about 44,000 clones, 70% being singletons. V trimming: 4 bases; J trimming: 8 bases; junction bases outside the gene matches: 8. The CDR3 is made up of 13 amino acids. In germline, CDR1 is SQVTM, CDR2 ANQGSEA. The chain has TRBV29-1 and TRBJ2-3; 8 bases are shared with TRBD2. The TCR sequence derives from a male donor with melanoma. What was sequenced was formalin-fixed, paraffin-embedded tissue. CDR3 bases: TGCAGCGTTGTAGCGGGAATTGCGGCTACGCAGTATTTT. It codes for CSVVAGIAATQYF.